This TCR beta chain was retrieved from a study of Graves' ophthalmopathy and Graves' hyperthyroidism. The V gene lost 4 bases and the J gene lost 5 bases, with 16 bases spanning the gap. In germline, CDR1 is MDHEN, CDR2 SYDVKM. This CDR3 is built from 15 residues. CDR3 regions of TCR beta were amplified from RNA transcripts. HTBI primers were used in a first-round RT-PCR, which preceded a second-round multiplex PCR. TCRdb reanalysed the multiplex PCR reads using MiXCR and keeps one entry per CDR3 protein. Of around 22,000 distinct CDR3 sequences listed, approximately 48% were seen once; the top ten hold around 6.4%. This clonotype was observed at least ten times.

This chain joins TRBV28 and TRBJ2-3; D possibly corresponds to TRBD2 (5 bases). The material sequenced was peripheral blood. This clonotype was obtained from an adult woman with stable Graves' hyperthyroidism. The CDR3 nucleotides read TGTGCCAGCAGTTCGCCCGGGTCTCGGGGAGATACGCAGTATTTT. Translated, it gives CASSSPGSRGDTQYF.